The T cell receptor beta chain under discussion was sequenced for a study of control samples from healthy donors and cancer patients. Germline V gene lookup returns CDR1 SGHTA and CDR2 FQGTGA. This CDR3 region has 15 residues. Trimming pared 1 base from V and 4 bases from J, leaving 12 bases between. Only in-frame clones appear in the TCRdb table, and some are missing; sequencing was by immunoSEQ multiplex PCR. The sample contains tens of thousands of clones, 65% to 80% of which appear only once. This chain connects TRBV7-3 to TRBJ2-3; either TRBD1 or TRBD2 may fit D (5 bases each). This receptor was obtained from a man aged 60 to 69 with head and neck cancer. Sample: PBMCs. CDR3 in amino acids: CASSLMGVGSDTQYF. The CDR3 nucleotides read TGTGCCAGCAGCTTAATGGGGGTGGGCTCAGATACGCAGTATTTT.